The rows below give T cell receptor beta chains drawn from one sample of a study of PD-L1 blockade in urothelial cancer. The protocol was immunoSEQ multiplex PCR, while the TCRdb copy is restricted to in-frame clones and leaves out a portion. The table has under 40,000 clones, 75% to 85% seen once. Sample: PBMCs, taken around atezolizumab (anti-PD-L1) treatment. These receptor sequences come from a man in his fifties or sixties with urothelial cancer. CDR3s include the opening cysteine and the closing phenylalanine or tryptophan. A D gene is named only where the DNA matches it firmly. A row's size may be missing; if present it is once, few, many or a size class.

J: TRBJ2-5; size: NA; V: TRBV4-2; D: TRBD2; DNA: TGTGCCAGCTCCCTAAGTAGCGGGGGGGCCGGGGAGACCCAGTACTTC; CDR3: CASSLSSGGAGETQYF
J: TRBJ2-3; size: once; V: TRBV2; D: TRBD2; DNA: TGTGCCAGCCAGCTTGGACTAGCGGGAAACACAGATACGCAGTATTTT; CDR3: CASQLGLAGNTDTQYF
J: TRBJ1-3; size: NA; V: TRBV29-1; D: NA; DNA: TGCAGCGTAGAGGGATCGGCGGGCACCATATATTTT; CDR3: CSVEGSAGTIYF
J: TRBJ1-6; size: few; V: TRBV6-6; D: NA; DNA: TGTGCCAGCACCACGAAAGGGAACACAGGGAATTCACCCCTCCACTTT; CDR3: CASTTKGNTGNSPLHF
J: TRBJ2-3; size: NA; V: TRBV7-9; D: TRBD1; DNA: TGTGCCAGCAGCTTAGGGGCGCAGGGGGCAGGTACAGATACGCAGTATTTT; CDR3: CASSLGAQGAGTDTQYF
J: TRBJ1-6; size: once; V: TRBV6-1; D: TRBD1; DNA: TGTGCCAGCAGTGTGGACAGGGCCGATAATTCACCCCTCCACTTT; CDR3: CASSVDRADNSPLHF
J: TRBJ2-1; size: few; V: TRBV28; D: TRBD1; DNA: TGTGCCAGCAGTTTAAGACAGGGAGATGGCAATGAGCAGTTCTTC; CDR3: CASSLRQGDGNEQFF
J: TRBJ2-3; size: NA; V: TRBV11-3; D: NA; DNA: TGTGCCAGCAGCTTATATGGGGAGGGGGGAGGAGATACGCAGTATTTT; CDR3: CASSLYGEGGGDTQYF
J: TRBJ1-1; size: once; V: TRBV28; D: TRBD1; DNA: TGTGCCAGCAGTCCACTTGGGACAGGGGGCACTGAAGCTTTCTTT; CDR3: CASSPLGTGGTEAFF
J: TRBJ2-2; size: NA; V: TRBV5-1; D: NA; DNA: TGCGCCAGCAGCTTACGACAGACTACCGGGGAGCTGTTTTTT; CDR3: CASSLRQTTGELFF
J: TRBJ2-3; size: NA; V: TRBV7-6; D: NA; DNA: TGTGCCAGCAGCCCGAGTTCTAGCCCAGATACGCAGTATTTT; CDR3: CASSPSSSPDTQYF
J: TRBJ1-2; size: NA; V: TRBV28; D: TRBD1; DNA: TGTGCCAGCTTCGACAGGGGGCATGGCTACACCTTC; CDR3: CASFDRGHGYTF
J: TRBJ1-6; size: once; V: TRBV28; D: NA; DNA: TGTGCCAGCAGTTCCGACGGGGGAAATTCACCCCTCCACTTT; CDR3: CASSSDGGNSPLHF
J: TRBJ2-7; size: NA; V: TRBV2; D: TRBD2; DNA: TGTGCCAGCAGTCCGACTAGCGGGGGGGCCTACGAGCAGTACTTC; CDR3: CASSPTSGGAYEQYF
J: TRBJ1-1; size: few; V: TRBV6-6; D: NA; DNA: TGTGCCAGCAGTGGCCGCGAGACAGAAATCACTGAAGCTTTCTTT; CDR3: CASSGRETEITEAFF
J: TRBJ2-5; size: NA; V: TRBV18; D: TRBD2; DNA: TGTGCCAGCTCAGAGGAGGGACTAGCAGAAGAGACCCAGTACTTC; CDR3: CASSEEGLAEETQYF
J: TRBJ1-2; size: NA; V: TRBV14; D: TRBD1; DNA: TGTGCCAGCAGCCAAGAAGCGACAGGGGCTCCCGGCTACACCTTC; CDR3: CASSQEATGAPGYTF
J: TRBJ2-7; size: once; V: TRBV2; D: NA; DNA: TGTGCCAGCAGTGAGCAAGCTCGCGGGCAGTACTTC; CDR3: CASSEQARGQYF